The entry that follows covers one TCR beta chain sequence. No antigen is known for it. The input lacks base qualities; no much larger clone sits a single base away. The data belong to a study of control samples from healthy donors and cancer patients (dated by TCRdb to about 2020). The CDR3 starts with the cysteine, ends with the phenylalanine, and has 14 residues. The only DNA kept is the CDR3, 42 bases in frame from the first base. Looking up the germline V gene (reference sequence) yields CDR1 MNHEY and CDR2 SMNVEV. V lost 1 base and J lost 3 bases; the stretch between them is 9 bases long. The library relied on the immunoSEQ multiplex PCR assay. TCRdb took over this immuneACCESS table, retaining in-frame rearrangements with V and J assigned. Such tables are incomplete; in checked studies, under half of the missing clones stem from an unresolved V gene, and the remainder is unexplained. For this sample the table gives approximately 120,000 clones, of which roughly 90% were detected only once. 1.5% to 2% of the sample belongs to the ten largest clones.

Source material: blood. The TCR was taken from a man between 18 and 35 years old in good health. The rearranged segments are TRBV27 and TRBJ1-2, with a tentative D gene TRBD1 over 5 matching bases. In nucleotides, the sequence is TGTGCCAGCAGTTTATGGGGCCAGCACTATGGCTACACCTTC. Translated, it gives CASSLWGQHYGYTF.